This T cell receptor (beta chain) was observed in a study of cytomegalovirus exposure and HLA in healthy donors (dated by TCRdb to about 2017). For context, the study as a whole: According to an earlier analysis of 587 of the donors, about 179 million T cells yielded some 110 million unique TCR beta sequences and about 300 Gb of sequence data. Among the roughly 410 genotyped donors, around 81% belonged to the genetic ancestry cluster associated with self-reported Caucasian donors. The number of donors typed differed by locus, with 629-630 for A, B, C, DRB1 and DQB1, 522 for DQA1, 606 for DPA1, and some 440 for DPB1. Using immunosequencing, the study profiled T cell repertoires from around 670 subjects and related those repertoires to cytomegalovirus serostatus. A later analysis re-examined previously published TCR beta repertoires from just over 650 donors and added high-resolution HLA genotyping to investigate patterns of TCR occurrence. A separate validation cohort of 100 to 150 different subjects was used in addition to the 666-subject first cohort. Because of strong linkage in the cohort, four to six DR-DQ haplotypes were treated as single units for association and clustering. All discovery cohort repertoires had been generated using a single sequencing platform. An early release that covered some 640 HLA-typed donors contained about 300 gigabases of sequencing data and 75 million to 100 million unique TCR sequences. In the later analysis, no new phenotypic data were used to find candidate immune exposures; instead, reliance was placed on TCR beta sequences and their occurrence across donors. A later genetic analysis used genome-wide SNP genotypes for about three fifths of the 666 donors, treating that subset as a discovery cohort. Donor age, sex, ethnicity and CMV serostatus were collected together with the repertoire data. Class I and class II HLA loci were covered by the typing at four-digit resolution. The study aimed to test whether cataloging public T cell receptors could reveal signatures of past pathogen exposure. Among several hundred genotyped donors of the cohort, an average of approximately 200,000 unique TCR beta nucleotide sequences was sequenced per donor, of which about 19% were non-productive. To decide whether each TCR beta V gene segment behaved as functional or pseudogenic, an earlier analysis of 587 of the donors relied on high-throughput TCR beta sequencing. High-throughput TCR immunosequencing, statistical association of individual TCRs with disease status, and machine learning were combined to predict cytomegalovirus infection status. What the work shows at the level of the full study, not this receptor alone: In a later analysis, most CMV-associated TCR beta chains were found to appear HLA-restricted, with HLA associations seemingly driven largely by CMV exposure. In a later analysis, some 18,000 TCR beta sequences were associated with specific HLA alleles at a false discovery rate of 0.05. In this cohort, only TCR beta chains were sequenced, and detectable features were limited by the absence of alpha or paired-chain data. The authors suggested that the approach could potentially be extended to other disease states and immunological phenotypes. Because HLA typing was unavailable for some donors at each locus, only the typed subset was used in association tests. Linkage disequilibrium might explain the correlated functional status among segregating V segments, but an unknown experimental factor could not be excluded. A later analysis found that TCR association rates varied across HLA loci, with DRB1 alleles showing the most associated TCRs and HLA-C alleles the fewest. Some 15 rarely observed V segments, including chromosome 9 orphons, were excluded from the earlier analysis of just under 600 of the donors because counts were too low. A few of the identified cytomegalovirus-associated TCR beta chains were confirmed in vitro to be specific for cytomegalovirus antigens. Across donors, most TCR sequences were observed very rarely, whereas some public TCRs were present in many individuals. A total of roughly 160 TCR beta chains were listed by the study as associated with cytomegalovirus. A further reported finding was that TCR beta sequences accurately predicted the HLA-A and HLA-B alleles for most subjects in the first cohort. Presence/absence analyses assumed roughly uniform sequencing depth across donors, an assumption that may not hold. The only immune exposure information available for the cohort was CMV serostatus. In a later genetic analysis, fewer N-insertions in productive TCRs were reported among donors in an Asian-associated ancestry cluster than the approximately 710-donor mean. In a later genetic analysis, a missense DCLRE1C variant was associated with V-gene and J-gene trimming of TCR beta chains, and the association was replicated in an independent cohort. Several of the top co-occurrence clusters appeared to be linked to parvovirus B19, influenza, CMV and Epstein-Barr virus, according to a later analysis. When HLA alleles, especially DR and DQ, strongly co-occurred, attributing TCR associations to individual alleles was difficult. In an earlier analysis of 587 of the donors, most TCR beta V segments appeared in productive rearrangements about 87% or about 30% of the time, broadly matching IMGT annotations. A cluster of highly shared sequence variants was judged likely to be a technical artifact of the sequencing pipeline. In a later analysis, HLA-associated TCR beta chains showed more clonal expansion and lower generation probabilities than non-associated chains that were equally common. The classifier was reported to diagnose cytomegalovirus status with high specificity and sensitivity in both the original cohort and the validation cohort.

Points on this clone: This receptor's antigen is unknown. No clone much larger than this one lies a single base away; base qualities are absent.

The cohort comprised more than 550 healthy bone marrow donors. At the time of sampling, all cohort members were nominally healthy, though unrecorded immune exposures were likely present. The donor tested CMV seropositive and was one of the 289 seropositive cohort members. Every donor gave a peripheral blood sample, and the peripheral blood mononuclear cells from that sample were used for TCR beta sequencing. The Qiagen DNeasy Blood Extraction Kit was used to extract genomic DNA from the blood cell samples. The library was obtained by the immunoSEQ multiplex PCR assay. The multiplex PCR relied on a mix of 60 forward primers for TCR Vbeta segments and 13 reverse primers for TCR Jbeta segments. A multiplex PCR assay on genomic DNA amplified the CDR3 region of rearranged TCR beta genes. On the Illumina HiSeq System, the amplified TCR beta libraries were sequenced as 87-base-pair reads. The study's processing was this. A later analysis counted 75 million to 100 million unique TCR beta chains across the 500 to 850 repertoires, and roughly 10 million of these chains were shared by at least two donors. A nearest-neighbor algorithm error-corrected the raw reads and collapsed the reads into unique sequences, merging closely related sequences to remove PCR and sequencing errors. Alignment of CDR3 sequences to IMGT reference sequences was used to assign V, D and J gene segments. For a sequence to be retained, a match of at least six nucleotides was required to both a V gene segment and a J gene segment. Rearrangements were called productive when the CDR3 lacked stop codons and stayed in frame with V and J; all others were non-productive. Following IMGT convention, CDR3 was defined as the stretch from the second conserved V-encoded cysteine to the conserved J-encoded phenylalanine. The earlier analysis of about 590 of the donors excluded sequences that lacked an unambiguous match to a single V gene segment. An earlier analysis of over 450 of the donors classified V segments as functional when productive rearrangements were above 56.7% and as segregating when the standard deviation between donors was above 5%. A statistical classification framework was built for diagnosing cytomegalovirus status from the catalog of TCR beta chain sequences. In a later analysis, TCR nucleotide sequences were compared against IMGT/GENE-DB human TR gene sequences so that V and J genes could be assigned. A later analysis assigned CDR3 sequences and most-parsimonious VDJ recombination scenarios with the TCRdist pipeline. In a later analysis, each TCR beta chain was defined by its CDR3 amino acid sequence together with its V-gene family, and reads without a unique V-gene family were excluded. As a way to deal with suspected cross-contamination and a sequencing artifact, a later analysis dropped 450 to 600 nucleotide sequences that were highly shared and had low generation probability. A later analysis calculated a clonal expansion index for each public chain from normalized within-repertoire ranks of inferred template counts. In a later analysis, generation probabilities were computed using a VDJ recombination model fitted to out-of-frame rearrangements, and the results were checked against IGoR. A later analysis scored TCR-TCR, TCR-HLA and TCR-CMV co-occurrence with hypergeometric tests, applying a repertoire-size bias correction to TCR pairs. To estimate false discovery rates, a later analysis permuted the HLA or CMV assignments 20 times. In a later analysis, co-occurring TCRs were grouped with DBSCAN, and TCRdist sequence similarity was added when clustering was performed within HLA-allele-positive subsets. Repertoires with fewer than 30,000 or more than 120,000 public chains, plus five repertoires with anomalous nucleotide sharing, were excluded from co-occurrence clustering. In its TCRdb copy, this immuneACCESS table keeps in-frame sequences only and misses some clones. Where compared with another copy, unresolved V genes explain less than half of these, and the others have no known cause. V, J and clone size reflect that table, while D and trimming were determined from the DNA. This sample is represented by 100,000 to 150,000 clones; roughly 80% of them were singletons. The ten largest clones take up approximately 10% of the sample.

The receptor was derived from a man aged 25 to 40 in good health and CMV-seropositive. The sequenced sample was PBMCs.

CDR3 loop: CASSLDRGRADTQYF. The DNA sequence reads TGTGCCAGCAGTCTGGACAGGGGGCGCGCAGATACGCAGTATTTT. Here the chain combines TRBV2 and TRBJ2-3, and 11 bases in between align with TRBD1. The CDR3 runs 15 residues from the cysteine to the phenylalanine. Only CDR3 DNA remains: 45 bases, in frame from the first base. V trim: 5 bases; J trim: 4 bases; unmatched bases: 5. According to the germline V gene, CDR1 reads SNHLY and CDR2 reads FYNNEI. Beyond the CDR3, the reference TRBV2 and TRBJ2-3 genes provide the residues; the full variable domain reads: EPEVTQTPSHQVTQMGQEVILRCVPISNHLYFYWYRQILGQKVEFLVSFYNNEISEKSEIFDDQFSVERPDGSNFTLKIRSTKLEDSAMYFCASSLDRGRADTQYFGPGTRLTVL.